This entry describes one T cell receptor beta chain. The source of the sample is a study of cytomegalovirus exposure and HLA in healthy donors. The primer mix had 60 Vbeta and 13 Jbeta primers. The assay was immunoSEQ multiplex PCR, and TCRdb's table has in-frame clones only and misses some. Among approximately 210,000 clones listed, around 79% were seen once. Germline V gives CDR1 MDHEN, CDR2 SYDVKM. This CDR3 has 14 amino acids. V was pared by 4 bases and J by 8 bases, with 7 bases of the junction left unmatched. The chain carries TRBV28 and TRBJ1-4; TRBD1 aligns across 7 bases. The source is a male donor in good health and CMV-seropositive. Material for sequencing was PBMCs. CDR3 in DNA: TGTGCCAGCAGTTCCCCAGGGGGACGGGAAAAACTGTTTTTT. Encoded protein: CASSSPGGREKLFF.